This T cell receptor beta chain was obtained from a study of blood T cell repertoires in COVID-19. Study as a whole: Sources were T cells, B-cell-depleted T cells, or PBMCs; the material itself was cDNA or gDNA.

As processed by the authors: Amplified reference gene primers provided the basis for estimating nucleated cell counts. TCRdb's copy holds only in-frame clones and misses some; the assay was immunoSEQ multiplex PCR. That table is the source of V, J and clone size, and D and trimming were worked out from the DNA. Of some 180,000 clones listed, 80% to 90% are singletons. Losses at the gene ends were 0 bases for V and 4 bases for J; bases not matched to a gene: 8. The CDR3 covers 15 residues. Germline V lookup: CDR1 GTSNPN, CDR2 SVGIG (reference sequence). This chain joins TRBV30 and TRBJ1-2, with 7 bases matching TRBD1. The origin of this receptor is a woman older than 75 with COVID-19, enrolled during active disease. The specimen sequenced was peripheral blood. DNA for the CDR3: TGTGCCTGGAGTGTACGTGCAAGACAGGGCTATGGCTACACCTTC. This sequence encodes CAWSVRARQGYGYTF.